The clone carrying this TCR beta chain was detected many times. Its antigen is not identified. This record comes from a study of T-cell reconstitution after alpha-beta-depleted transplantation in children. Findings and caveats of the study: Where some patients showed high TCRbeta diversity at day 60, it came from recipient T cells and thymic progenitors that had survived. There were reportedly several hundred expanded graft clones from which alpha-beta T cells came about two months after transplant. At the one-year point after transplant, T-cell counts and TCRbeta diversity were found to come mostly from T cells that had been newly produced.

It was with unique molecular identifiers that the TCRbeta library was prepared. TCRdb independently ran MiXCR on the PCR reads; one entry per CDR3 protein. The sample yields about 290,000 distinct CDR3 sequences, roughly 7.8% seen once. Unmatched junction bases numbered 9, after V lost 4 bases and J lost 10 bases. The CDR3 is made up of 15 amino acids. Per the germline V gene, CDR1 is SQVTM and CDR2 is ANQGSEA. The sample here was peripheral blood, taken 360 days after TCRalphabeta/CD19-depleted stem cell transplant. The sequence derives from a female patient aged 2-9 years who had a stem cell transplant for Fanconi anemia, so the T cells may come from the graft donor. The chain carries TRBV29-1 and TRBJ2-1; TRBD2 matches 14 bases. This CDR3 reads CSVVGLAGDVGEQFF. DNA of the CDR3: TGCAGCGTTGTGGGACTAGCGGGAGACGTTGGGGAGCAGTTCTTC.